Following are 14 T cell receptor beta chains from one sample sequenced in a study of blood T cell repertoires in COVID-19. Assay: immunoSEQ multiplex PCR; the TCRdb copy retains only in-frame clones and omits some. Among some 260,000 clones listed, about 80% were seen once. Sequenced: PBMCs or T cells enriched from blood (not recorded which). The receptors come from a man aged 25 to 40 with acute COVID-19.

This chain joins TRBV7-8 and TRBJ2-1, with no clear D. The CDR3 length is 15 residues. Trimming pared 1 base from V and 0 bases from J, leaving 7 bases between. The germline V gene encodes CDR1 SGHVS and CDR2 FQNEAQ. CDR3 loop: CASSLGTDSYNEQFF. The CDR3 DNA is TGTGCCAGCAGCTTAGGTACAGACTCCTACAATGAGCAGTTCTTC.

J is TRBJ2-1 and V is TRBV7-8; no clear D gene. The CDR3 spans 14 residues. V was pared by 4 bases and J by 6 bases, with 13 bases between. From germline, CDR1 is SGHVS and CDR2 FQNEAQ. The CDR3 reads CASSSPSVGNEQFF. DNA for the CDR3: TGTGCCAGCAGCTCCCCTAGTGTGGGCAATGAGCAGTTCTTC.

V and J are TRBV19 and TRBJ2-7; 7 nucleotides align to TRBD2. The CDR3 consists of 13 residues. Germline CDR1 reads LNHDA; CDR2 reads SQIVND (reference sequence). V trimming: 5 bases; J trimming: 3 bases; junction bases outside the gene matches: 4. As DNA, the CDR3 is TGTGCCAGTAGTTACGGGGAGGGCTACGAGCAGTACGTC. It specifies CASSYGEGYEQYV.

The CDR3: CASRTGAVCQPQHF. The CDR3 DNA sequence: TGTGCCAGCAGAACAGGGGCGGTCTGTCAGCCCCAGCATTTT. The genes are TRBV21-1 and TRBJ1-5; the table assigns TRBD1, which was not confirmed against the DNA. TRBV21-1 has pseudogene status. The CDR3 length is 14 residues.

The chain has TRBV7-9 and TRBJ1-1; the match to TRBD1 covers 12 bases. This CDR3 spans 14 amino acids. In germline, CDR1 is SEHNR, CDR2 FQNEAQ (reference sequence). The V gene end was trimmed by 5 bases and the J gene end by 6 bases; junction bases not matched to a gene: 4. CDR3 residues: CASSGTGGRAEAFF. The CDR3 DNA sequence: TGTGCCAGCAGCGGGACAGGGGGCAGGGCTGAAGCTTTCTTT.

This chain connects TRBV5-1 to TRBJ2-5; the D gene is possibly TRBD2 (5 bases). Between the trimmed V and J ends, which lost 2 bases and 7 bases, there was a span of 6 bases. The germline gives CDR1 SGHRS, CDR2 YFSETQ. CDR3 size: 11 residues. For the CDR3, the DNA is TGCGCCAGCAGCTTTGAGGGGACCCAGTACTTC. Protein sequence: CASSFEGTQYF.

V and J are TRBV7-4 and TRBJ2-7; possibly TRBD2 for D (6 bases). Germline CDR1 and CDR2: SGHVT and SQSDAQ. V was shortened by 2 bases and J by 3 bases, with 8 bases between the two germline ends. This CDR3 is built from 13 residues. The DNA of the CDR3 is TGTGCCAGCAGCTTAATGGGGGGCTACGAGCAGTACGTC. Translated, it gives CASSLMGGYEQYV.

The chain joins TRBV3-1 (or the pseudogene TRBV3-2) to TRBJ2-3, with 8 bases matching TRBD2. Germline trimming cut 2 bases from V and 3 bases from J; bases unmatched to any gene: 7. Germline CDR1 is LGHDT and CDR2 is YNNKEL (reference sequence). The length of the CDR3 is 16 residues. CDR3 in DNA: TGTGCCAGCAGCCAATCCATGCGGGGGGCAACAGATACGCAGTATTTT. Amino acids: CASSQSMRGATDTQYF.

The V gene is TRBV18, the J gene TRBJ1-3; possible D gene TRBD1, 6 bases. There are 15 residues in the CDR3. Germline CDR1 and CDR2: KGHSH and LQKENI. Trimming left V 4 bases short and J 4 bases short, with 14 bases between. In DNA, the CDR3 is TGTGCCAGCTCACAAAACAGGGTGGAAGGAAACACCATATATTTT. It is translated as CASSQNRVEGNTIYF. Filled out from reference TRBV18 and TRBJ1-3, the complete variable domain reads NAGVMQNPRHLVRRRGQEARLRCSPMKGHSHVYWYRQLPEEGLKFMVYLQKENIIDESGMPKERFSAEFPKEGPSILRIQQVVRGDSAAYFCASSQNRVEGNTIYFGEGSWLTVV.

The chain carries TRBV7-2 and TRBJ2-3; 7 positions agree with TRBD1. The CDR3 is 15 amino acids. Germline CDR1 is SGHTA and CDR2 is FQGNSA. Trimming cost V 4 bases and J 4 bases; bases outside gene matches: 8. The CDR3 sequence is CASSSTGSQADTQYF. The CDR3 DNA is TGTGCCAGCAGCTCGACAGGGTCTCAAGCAGATACGCAGTATTTT.

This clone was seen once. CDR3 sequence reads: CASSQGVWTSGASYTGELFF. The CDR3 region has the DNA TGCGCCAGCAGCCAAGGGGTCTGGACTAGCGGGGCCTCGTACACCGGGGAGCTGTTTTTT. The chain links TRBV4-3 to TRBJ2-2, with 12 bases aligning to TRBD2. Germline trimming cut 1 base from V and 3 bases from J; bases unmatched to any gene: 12. This CDR3 region has 20 residues. Per the germline V gene, CDR1 is LGHNA and CDR2 is YSLEER.

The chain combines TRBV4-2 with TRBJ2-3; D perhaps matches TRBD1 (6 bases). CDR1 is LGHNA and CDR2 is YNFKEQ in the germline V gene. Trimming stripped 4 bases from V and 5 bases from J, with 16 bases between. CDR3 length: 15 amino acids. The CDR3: CASSLRRARGDTQYF. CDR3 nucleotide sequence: TGTGCCAGCAGCCTCCGTAGGGCCAGGGGAGATACGCAGTATTTT.

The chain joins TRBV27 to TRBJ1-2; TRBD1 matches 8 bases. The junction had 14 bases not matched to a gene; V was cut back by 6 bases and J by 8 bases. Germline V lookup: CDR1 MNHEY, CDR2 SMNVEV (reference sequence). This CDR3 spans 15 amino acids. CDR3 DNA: TGTGCCAGCAGGACTGCCCTTGGACAGGGATACGGCTACACCTTC. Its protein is CASRTALGQGYGYTF.

CDR3 DNA sequence: TGTGCCACCAGGGGACAGGGGGCCCGAACTGAAGCTTTCTTT. As protein: CATRGQGARTEAFF. The chain uses TRBV24-1 and TRBJ1-1, with 12 bases that match TRBD1. Germline trimming cut 7 bases from V and 5 bases from J; bases unmatched to any gene: 4. CDR3 size: 14 residues. Germline CDR1 reads KGHDR; CDR2 reads SFDVKD.